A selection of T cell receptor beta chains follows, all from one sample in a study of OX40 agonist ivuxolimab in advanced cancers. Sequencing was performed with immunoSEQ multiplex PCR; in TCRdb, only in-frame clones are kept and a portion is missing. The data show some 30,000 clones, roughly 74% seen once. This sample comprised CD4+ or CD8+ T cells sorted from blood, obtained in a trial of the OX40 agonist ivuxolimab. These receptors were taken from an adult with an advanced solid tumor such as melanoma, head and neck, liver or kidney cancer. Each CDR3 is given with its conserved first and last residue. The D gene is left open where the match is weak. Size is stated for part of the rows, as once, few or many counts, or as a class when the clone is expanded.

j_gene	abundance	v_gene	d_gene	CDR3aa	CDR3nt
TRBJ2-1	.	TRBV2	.	CASSRPVQDNEQFF	TGTGCCAGCAGTCGACCGGTACAAGATAATGAGCAGTTCTTC
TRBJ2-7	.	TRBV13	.	CASSRDTDYEQYF	TGTGCCAGCAGTCGCGACACGGACTACGAGCAGTACTTC
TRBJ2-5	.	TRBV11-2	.	CASSLAGSQETQYF	TGTGCCAGCAGCTTAGCGGGGAGCCAAGAGACCCAGTACTTC
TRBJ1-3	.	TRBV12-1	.	CASSLRTVLDSGNTIYF	TGTGCCAGCAGCTTACGGACAGTACTAGACTCTGGAAACACCATATATTTT
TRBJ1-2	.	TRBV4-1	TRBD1	CASSPGTARDNYGYTF	TGCGCCAGCAGCCCTGGGACAGCAAGGGATAACTATGGCTACACCTTC
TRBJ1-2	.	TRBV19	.	CASREAGQPARYGYTF	TGTGCCAGTAGGGAAGCCGGGCAGCCAGCCCGCTATGGCTACACCTTC
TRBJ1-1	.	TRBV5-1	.	CASRTPGRTEAFF	TGCGCCAGCAGGACCCCAGGGCGCACTGAAGCTTTCTTT
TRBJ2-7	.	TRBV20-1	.	CSVKGAYEQYF	TGCAGTGTAAAGGGAGCCTACGAGCAGTACTTC
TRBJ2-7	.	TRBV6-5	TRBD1	CASSYRDRGPYEQYF	TGTGCCAGCAGTTACAGGGACAGGGGGCCCTACGAGCAGTACTTC
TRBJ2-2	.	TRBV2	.	CASSVVSANTGELFF	TGTGCCAGCAGTGTGGTGTCCGCGAACACCGGGGAGCTGTTTTTT
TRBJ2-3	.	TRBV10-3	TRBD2	CAIRPSASGSNTDTQYF	TGTGCCATCAGACCGTCGGCTAGCGGGTCAAACACAGATACGCAGTATTTT
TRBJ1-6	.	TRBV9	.	CASSVGQPNSPLHF	TGTGCCAGCAGCGTAGGACAGCCCAATTCACCCCTCCACTTT
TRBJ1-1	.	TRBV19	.	CASSSDLNTEAFF	TGTGCCAGTAGTTCCGACCTGAACACTGAAGCTTTCTTT
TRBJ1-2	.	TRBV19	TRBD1	CASSIGTAYGYTF	TGTGCCAGTAGTATTGGGACAGCCTATGGCTACACCTTC
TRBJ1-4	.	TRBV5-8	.	CASSLGTNNKKLFF	TGTGCCAGCAGCTTGGGAACCAACAACAAAAAACTGTTTTTT
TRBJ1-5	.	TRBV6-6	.	CASSYSATNQPQHF	TGTGCCAGCAGTTACTCGGCCACCAATCAGCCCCAGCATTTT
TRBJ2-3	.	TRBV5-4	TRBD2	CASSPGGAGATDTQYF	TGTGCCAGCAGCCCGGGGGGGGCGGGGGCCACAGATACGCAGTATTTT
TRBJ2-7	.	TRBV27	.	CASSSQTSYEQYF	TGTGCCAGCAGTTCCCAAACCTCCTACGAGCAGTACTTC
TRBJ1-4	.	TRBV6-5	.	CATSRDWGEKLFF	TGCGCCACCTCCCGGGACTGGGGTGAAAAACTGTTTTTT
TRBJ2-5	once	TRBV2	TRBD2	CASSITSGGARETQYF	TGTGCCAGCAGTATAACTAGCGGGGGGGCCCGAGAGACCCAGTACTTC
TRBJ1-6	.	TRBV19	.	CASSIVVVNSPLHF	TGTGCCAGTAGTATAGTCGTGGTGAATTCACCCCTCCACTTT
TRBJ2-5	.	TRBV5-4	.	CASSFGWEETQYF	TGTGCCAGCAGCTTTGGGTGGGAAGAGACCCAGTACTTC
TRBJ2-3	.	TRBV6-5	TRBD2	CASISLAGGTDTQYF	TGTGCCAGCATCTCCCTAGCGGGCGGGACAGATACGCAGTATTTT
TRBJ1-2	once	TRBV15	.	CATSRDHRDNYGYTF	TGTGCCACCAGCAGAGATCACCGGGACAACTATGGCTACACCTTC
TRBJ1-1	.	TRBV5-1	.	CASSVVGNTEAFF	TGCGCCAGCAGCGTCGTTGGGAACACTGAAGCTTTCTTT
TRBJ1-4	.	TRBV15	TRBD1	CATSRDRTGLEKLFF	TGTGCCACCAGCAGAGATAGGACAGGTTTAGAAAAACTGTTTTTT
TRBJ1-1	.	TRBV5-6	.	CASSRRGPEAFF	TGTGCCAGCAGCCGGAGGGGCCCTGAAGCTTTCTTT
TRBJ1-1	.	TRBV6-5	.	CASRRSTEAFF	TGTGCCAGCAGAAGATCCACTGAAGCTTTCTTT
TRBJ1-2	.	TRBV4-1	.	CASSHGGSYGYTF	TGCGCCAGCAGCCACGGGGGGAGCTATGGCTACACCTTC
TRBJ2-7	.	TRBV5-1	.	CASSLETGLSYEQYF	TGCGCCAGCAGCTTGGAAACAGGACTCTCCTACGAGCAGTACTTC
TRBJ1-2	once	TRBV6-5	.	CASSYHTTGLGYTF	TGTGCCAGCAGTTACCATACAACAGGGTTAGGCTACACCTTC
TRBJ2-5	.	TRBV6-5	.	CASSYRLTSQETQYF	TGTGCCAGCAGTTACAGACTGACTAGCCAAGAGACCCAGTACTTC
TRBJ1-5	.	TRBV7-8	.	CASSLAPTPRVSNQPQHF	TGTGCCAGCAGCTTAGCCCCCACCCCCAGGGTTAGTAATCAGCCCCAGCATTTT
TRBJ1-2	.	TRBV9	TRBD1	CASIEGAYGYTF	TGTGCCAGCATCGAGGGGGCCTATGGCTACACCTTC
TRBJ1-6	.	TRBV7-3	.	CASSTGMNSPLHF	TGTGCCAGCAGCACAGGGATGAATTCACCCCTCCACTTT
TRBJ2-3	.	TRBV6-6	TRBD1	CASRPRQGAGDTQYF	TGTGCCAGCAGACCTCGACAGGGGGCGGGCGATACGCAGTATTTT
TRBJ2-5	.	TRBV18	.	CASSPGRETQYF	TGTGCCAGCTCACCAGGGAGAGAGACCCAGTACTTC
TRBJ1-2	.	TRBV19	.	CASSIEGLYGYTF	TGTGCCAGTAGTATAGAAGGACTCTATGGCTACACCTTC
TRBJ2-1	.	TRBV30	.	CAWRLGGANNNEQFF	TGTGCCTGGCGATTAGGGGGGGCTAACAACAATGAGCAGTTCTTC
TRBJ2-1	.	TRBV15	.	CATSRAGTYNEQFF	TGTGCCACCAGCAGAGCCGGGACTTACAATGAGCAGTTCTTC
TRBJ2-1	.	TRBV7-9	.	CASSLALSRGNNEQFF	TGTGCCAGCAGCTTAGCGCTTTCCCGGGGGAACAATGAGCAGTTCTTC
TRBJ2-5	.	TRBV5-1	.	CASSTRSAIETQYF	TGCGCCAGCAGCACCCGGTCAGCAATAGAGACCCAGTACTTC
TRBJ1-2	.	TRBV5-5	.	CASTVGGGGGYTF	TGTGCCAGCACCGTCGGGGGAGGGGGTGGCTACACCTTC
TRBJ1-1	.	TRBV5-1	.	CASSSTGRGTEAFF	TGTGCCAGCAGCAGTACAGGGCGGGGGACTGAAGCTTTCTTT
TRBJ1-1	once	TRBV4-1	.	CASSRRGSTNTEAFF	TGCGCCAGCAGTCGCCGGGGGTCAACGAACACTGAAGCTTTCTTT